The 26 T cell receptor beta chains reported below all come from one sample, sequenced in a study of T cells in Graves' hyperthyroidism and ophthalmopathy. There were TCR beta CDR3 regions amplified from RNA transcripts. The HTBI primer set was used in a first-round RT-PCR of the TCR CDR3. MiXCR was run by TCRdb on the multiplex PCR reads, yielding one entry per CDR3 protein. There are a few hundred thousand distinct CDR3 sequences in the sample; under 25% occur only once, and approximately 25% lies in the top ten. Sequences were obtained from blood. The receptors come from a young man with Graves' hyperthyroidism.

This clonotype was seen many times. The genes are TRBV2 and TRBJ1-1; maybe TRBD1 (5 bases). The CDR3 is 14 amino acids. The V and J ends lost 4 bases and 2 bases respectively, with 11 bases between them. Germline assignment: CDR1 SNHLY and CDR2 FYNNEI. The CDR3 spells CASSGYRRNTEAFF. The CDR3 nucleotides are TGTGCCAGCAGTGGCTACAGGCGAAACACTGAAGCTTTCTTT. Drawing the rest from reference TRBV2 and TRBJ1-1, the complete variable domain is EPEVTQTPSHQVTQMGQEVILRCVPISNHLYFYWYRQILGQKVEFLVSFYNNEISEKSEIFDDQFSVERPDGSNFTLKIRSTKLEDSAMYFCASSGYRRNTEAFFGQGTRLTVV.

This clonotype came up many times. The CDR3 DNA reads as TGTGCCAGCAGCCACGCGACCAATCAGCCCCAGCATTTT. Translation: CASSHATNQPQHF. This chain links TRBV7-6 with TRBJ1-5; no reliable D call. Germline V gene data show CDR1 as SGHVS and CDR2 as FNYEAQ. The CDR3 has 13 amino acids. Trimming removed 5 bases at V and 3 bases at J, with 8 bases between.

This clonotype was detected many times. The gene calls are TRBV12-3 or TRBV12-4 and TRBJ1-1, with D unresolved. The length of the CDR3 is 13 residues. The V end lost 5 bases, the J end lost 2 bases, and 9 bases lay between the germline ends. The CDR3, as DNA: TGTGCCAGCAGTCGGACCCTAAACACTGAAGCTTTCTTT. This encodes CASSRTLNTEAFF.

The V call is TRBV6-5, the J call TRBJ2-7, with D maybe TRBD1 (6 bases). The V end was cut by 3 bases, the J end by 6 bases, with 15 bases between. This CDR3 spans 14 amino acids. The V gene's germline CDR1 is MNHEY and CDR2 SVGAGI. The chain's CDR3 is CASSYMRTGSEQYF. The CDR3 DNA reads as TGTGCCAGCAGTTATATGCGTACAGGGTCCGAGCAGTACTTC.

Here the CDR3 reads CASSERHFTLHF. CDR3 coding DNA: TGTGCCAGCAGTGAAAGGCATTTCACCCTCCACTTT. The genes are TRBV2 and TRBJ1-6; D ambiguous. The V gene's germline CDR1 is SNHLY and CDR2 FYNNEI. V lost 2 bases to trimming and J lost 14 bases, with 10 bases between them. The CDR3 length is 12 residues.

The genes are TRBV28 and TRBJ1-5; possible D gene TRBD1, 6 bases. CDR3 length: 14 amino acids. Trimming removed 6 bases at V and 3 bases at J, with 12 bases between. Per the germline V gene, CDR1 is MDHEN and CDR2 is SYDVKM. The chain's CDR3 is CASRLQGVNQPQHF. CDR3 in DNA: TGTGCCAGCAGGCTACAGGGAGTCAATCAGCCCCAGCATTTT.

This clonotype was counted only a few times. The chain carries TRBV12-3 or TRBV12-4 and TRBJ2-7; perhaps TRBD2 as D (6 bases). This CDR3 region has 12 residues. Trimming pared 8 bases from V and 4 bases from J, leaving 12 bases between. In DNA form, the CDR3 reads TGTGCCAGCGGGACTCCAGGGTACGAGCAGTACTTC. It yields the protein CASGTPGYEQYF.

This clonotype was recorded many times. The CDR3 nucleotides read TGTGCCAGCAGCCTCACAGGGAGTCCGAACACCGGGGAGCTGTTTTTT. Its translation is CASSLTGSPNTGELFF. The V gene is TRBV7-8, the J gene TRBJ2-2; possibly TRBD1 for D (6 bases). The CDR3 is 16 amino acids. Germline V CDR1 and CDR2: SGHVS, FQNEAQ. The ends were cut back, 5 bases at V and 0 bases at J, with 13 bases in the middle.

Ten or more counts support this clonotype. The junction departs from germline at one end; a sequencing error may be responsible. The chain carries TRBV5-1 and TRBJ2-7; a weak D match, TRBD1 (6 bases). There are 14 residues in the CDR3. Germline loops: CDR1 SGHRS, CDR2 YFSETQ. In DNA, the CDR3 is TGTGCCAGCAGCTTGGTACAGGGTGGATACGAGCAGTACTTC. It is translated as CASSLVQGGYEQYF.

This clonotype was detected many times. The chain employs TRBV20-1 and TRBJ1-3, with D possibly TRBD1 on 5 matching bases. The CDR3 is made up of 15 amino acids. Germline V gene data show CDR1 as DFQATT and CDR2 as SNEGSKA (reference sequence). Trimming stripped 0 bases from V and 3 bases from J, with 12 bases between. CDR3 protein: CSAREGDPNGNTIYF. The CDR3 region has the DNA TGCAGTGCTAGAGAGGGGGACCCTAATGGAAACACCATATATTTT.

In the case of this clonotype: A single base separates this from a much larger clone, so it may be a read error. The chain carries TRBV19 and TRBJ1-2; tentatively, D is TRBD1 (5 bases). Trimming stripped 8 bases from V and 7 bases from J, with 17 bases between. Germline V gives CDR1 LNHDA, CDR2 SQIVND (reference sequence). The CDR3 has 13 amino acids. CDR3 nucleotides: TGTGCCAGTCTCTCTTCTCAGGGAGCTGGCTACACCTTC. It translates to CASLSSQGAGYTF.

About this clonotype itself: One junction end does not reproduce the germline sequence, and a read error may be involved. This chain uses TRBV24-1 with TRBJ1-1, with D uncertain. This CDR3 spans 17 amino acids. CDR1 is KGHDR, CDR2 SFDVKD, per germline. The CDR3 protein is CATSDLGLGQLGPEAFF. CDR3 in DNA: TGTGCTACCAGTGATTTGGGCCTCGGCCAGTTAGGACCTGAAGCTTTCTTT.

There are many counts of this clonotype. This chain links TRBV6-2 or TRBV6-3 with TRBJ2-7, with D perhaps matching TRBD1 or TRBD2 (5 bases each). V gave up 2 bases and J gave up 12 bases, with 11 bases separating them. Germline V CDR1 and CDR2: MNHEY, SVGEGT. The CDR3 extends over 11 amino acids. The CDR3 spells CASSYRGERYF. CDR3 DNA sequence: TGTGCCAGCAGTTACAGGGGAGAACGGTACTTC.

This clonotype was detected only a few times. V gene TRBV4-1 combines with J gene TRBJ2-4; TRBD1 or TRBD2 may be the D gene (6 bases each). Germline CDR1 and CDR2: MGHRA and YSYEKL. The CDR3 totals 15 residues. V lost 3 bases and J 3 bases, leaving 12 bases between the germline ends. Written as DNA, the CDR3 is TGCGCCAGCAGCCAGGAGGGGGGAATCAAAAACATTCAGTACTTC. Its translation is CASSQEGGIKNIQYF.

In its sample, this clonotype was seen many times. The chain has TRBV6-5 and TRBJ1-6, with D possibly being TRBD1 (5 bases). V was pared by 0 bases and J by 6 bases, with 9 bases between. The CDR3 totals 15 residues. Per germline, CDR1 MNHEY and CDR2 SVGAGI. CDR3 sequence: CASSYSGQGNSPLHF. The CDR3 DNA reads TGTGCCAGCAGTTACTCGGGCCAGGGTAATTCACCCCTCCACTTT.

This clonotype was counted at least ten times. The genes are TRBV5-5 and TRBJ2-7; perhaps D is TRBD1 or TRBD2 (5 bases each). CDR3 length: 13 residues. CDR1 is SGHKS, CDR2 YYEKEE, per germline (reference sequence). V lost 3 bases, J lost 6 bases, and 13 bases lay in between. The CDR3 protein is CASSYQTAAEQYF. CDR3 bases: TGTGCCAGCAGCTATCAGACAGCGGCCGAGCAGTACTTC.

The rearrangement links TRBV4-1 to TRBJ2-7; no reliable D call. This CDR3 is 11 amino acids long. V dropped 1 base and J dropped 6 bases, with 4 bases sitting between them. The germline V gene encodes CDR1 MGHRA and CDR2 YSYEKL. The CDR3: CASSQATEQYF. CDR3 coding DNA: TGCGCCAGCAGCCAAGCAACCGAGCAGTACTTC.

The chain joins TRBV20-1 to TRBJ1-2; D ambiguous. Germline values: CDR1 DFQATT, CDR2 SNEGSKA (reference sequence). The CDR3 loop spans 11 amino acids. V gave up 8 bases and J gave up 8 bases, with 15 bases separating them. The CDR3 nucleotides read TGCAGTTCCAGTAGTCCGGAGGGCTACACCTTC. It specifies CSSSSPEGYTF.

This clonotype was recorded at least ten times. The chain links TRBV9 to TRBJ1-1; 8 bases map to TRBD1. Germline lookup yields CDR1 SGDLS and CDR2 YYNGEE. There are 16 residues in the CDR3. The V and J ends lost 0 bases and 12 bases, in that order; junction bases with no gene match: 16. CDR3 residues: CASSVDGGASDRETFF. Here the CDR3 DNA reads TGTGCCAGCAGCGTAGATGGAGGGGCCTCGGACAGGGAAACTTTCTTT.

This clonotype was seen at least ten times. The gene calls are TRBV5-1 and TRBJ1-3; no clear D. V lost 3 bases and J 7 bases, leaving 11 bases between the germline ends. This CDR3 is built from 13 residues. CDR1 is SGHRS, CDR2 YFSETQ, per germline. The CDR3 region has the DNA TGCGCCAGCAGCTCAAGTCTGGAGAACACCATATATTTT. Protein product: CASSSSLENTIYF.

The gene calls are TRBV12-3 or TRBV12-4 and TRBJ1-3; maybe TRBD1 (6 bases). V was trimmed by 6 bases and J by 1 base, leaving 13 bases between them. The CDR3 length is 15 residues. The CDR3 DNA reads TGTGCCAGCAGCCCCACAGGGCCTTCTGGAAACACCATATATTTT. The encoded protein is CASSPTGPSGNTIYF.

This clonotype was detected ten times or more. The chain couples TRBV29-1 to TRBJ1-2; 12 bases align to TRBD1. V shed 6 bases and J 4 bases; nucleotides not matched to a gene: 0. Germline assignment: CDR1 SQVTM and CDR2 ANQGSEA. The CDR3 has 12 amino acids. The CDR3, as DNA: TGCAGCGTGGGACAGGGGGCCTATGGCTACACCTTC. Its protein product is CSVGQGAYGYTF.

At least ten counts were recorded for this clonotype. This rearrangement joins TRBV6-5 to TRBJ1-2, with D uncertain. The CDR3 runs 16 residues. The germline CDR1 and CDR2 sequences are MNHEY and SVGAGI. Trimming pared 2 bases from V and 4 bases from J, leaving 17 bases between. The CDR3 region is CASSYLFPRQTYGYTF. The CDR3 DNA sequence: TGTGCCAGCAGTTACCTCTTCCCTCGGCAGACCTATGGCTACACCTTC.

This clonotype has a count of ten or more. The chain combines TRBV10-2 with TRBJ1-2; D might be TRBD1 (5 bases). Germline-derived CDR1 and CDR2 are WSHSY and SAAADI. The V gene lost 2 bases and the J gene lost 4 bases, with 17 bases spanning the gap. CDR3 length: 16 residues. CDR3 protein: CASSERMGEALYGYTF. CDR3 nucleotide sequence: TGCGCCAGCAGTGAGCGAATGGGGGAAGCCCTCTATGGCTACACCTTC.

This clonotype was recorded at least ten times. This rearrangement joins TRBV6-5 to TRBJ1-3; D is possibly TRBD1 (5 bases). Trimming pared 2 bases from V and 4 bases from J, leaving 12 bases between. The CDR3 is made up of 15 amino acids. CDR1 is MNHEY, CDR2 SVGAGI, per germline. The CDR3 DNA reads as TGTGCCAGCAGTTACGTCGGGGGATCCGGAAACACCATATATTTT. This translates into CASSYVGGSGNTIYF.

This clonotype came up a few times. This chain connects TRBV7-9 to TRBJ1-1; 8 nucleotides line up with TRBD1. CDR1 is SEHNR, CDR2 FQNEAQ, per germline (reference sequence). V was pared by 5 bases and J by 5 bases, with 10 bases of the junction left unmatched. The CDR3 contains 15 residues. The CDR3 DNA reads TGTGCCAGCAGCCCCCGGCAGGGGGCGAAAACTGAAGCTTTCTTT. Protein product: CASSPRQGAKTEAFF.